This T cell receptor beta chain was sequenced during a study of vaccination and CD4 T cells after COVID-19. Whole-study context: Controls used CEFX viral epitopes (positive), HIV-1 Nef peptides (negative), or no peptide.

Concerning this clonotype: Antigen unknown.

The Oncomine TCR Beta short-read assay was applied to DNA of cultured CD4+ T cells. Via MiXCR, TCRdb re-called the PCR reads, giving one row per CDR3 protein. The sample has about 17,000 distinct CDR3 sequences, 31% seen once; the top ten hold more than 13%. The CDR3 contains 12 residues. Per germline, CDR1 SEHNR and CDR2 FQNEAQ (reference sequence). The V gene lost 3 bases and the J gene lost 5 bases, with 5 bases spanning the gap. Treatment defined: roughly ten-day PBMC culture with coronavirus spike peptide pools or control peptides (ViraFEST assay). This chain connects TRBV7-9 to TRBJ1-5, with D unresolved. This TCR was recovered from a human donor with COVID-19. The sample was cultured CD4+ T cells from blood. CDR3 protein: CASSLRDQPQHF. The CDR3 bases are TGTGCCAGCAGCTTGAGGGATCAGCCCCAGCATTTT.